This entry concerns a single TCR beta chain. Its antigen remains unidentified. The sample is drawn from a study of cytomegalovirus exposure and HLA in healthy donors. About the study: Among the approximately 400 donors who were genotyped, about 80% fell in the genetic ancestry cluster that is associated with self-reported Caucasian donors. Points from the study as a whole: Within the data, a cluster of highly shared sequence variants was likely a sequencing artifact. An analysis that was carried out later associated 15,000 to 20,000 TCR beta sequences with HLA alleles at 0.05 false discovery rate.

The V gene lost 0 bases and the J gene lost 4 bases, with 12 bases spanning the gap. The CDR3 runs 16 residues. Germline values: CDR1 KGHSH, CDR2 LQKENI. Vbeta (60) and Jbeta (13) primers were used in the PCR. Method: immunoSEQ multiplex PCR; TCRdb's copy keeps in-frame clones and lacks some. In the table there are approximately 85,000 clones, approximately 80% of which are singletons. The sequenced material came from PBMCs. This TCR derives from a man aged 45 to 65 in good health and CMV-seropositive. This chain links TRBV18 with TRBJ2-2, with D perhaps TRBD1 (6 bases). The CDR3 DNA follows: TGTGCCAGCTCACCACCGTTCGCAGGGGCCACCGGGGAGCTGTTTTTT. As protein: CASSPPFAGATGELFF.